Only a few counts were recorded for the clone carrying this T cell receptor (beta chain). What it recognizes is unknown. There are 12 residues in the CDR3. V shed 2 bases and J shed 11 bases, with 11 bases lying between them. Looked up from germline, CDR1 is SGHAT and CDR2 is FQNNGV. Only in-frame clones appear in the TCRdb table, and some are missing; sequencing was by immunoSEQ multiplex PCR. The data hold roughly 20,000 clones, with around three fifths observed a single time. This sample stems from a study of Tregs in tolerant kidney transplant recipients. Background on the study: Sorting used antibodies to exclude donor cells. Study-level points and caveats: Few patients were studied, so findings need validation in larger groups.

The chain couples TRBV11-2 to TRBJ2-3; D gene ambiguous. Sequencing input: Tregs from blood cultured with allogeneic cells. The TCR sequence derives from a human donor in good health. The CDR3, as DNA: TGTGCCAGCAGCTTATCTTTAGTCCTGCAGTATTTT. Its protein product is CASSLSLVLQYF.